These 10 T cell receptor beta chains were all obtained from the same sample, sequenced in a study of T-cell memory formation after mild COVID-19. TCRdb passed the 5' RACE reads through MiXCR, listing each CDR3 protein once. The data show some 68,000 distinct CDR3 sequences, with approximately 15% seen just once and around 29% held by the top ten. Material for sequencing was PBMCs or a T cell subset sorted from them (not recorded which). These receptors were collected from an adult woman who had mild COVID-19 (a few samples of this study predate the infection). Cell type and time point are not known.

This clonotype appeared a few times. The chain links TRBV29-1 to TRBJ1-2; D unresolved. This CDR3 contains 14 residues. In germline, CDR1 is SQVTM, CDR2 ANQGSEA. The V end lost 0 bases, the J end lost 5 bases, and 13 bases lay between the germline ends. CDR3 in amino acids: CSVEDTAGGYGYTF. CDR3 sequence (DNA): TGCAGCGTTGAAGATACGGCAGGAGGGTATGGCTACACCTTC.

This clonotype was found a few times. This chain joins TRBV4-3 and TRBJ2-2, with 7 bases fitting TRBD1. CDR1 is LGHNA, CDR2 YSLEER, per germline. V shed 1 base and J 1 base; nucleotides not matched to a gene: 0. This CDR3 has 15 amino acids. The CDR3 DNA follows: TGCGCCAGCAGCCAAGGGACAGGGAACACCGGGGAGCTGTTTTTT. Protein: CASSQGTGNTGELFF.

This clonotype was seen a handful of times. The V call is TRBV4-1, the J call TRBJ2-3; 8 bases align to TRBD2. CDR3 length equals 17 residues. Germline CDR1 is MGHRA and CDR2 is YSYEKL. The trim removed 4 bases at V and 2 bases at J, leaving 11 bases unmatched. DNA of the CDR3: TGCGCCAGCAGCCTCTCCCCGAGCGGGGGACCCACAGATACGCAGTATTTT. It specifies CASSLSPSGGPTDTQYF.

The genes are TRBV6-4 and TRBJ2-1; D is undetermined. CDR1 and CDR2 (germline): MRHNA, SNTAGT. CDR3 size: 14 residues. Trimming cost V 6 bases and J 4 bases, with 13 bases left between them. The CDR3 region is CASRQFGGYNEQFF. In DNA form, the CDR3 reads TGTGCCAGCAGGCAATTCGGTGGGTACAATGAGCAGTTCTTC.

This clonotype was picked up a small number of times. The CDR3 loop reads CASSPIPGTTSTDTQYF. CDR3 coding DNA: TGTGCCAGCAGCCCTATTCCCGGGACTACCTCCACAGATACGCAGTATTTT. The chain is built from TRBV7-8 and TRBJ2-3, with 7 positions matching TRBD2. V dropped 5 bases and J dropped 2; count of bases not matched to a gene: 13. The germline gives CDR1 SGHVS, CDR2 FQNEAQ. CDR3 length: 17 amino acids.

As DNA, the CDR3 is TGTGCCACCAGGGGGGGGGCGGCTTACAATGAGCAGTTCTTC. This encodes CATRGGAAYNEQFF. The chain combines TRBV15 with TRBJ2-1; D may be TRBD2 (7 bases). The CDR3 has 14 residues. The V gene lost 6 bases and the J gene lost 4 bases, with 13 bases spanning the gap. Per the germline V gene, CDR1 is LNHNV and CDR2 is YYDKDF (reference sequence).

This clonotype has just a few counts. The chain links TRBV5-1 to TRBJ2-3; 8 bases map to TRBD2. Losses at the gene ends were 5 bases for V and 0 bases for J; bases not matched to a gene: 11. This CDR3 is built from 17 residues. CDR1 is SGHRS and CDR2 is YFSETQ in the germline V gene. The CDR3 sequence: CASRGVTSGTSTDTQYF. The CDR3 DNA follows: TGCGCCAGCAGAGGGGTCACTAGCGGAACTAGCACAGATACGCAGTATTTT.

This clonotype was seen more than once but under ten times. CDR3 in amino acids: CASSGGQSYEQYF. Written as DNA, the CDR3 is TGTGCCAGCAGTGGGGGACAGTCCTACGAGCAGTACTTC. The chain carries TRBV12-3 or TRBV12-4 and TRBJ2-7; 7 bases line up with TRBD1. Unmatched junction bases numbered 2, after V lost 5 bases and J lost 1 base. CDR3 size: 13 residues.

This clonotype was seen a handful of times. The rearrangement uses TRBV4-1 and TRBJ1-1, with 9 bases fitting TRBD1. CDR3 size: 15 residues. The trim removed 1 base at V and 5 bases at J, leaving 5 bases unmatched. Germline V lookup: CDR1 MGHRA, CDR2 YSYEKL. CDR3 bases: TGCGCCAGCAGCCAAGGGACAGGGGAATATACTGAAGCTTTCTTT. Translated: CASSQGTGEYTEAFF.

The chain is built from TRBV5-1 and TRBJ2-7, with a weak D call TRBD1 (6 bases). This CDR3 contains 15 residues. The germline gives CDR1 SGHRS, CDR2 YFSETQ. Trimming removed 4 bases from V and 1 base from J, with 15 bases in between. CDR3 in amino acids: CASSLTGLVSYEQYF. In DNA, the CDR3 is TGCGCCAGCAGCCTAACAGGGCTGGTATCCTACGAGCAGTACTTC.